These T cell receptor beta chains were read from a single sample in a study of T cell responses to AZD1222 COVID-19 vaccine. The table came from immunoSEQ multiplex PCR; TCRdb's copy has only in-frame clones and leaves some out. Among 120,000 to 150,000 clones listed, just over 90% were seen once. The input for sequencing was peripheral blood, taken on day 0 of AZD1222 vaccination. These receptors all stem from an adult in good health. The conserved cysteine and the conserved F or W are not part of the CDR3 here. The order of the fields is V gene, J gene, CDR3 protein.

TRBV10-2,TRBJ2-3,ASSETGGTDTQY
TRBV2,TRBJ1-1,ASKELRDAEAF
TRBV19,TRBJ2-1,ASSPQAGDNNEQF
TRBV3-1/TRBV3-2,TRBJ1-2,ASSPRQQGARYGYT
TRBV18,TRBJ2-1,ASSPQEGQVSNEQF
TRBV7-2,TRBJ2-4,ASSPGTSGNIQY
TRBV6-2/TRBV6-3,TRBJ2-1,ASSYPGLTWGQF
TRBV19,TRBJ2-2,ASSVAGLNTGELF
TRBV7-2,TRBJ1-2,ASSPGVGGYGYT
TRBV24-1,TRBJ2-7,ATRPKSRDHNLYEQY
TRBV7-9,TRBJ2-7,ASGPQAYEQY
TRBV2,TRBJ2-3,ASSERGRTDTQY
TRBV19,TRBJ1-1,ASRGGAQTTEAF
TRBV3-1/TRBV3-2,TRBJ1-4,ASSRTGGEKLF
TRBV14,TRBJ2-7,ASSVSRVEQY
TRBV6-6,TRBJ1-3,ASRKYSGQTGNTIY
TRBV14,TRBJ2-1,ASSQTLGLGGFEQF
TRBV27,TRBJ2-3,ASSLFSPLSNRYRPTDTQY
TRBV6-5,TRBJ1-1,ASHGPDGAF
TRBV4-2,TRBJ1-4,ASSQVRQVNEKLF
TRBV6-5,TRBJ1-1,ASSNLRTEAF
TRBV15,TRBJ2-3,ATSRDEGYTDTQY
TRBV11-2,TRBJ2-7,ASSLSSSLVEQY
TRBV5-8,TRBJ2-5,ASSLEGAVQETQY
TRBV20-1,TRBJ1-1,SASGTEAF
TRBV4-2,TRBJ2-3,ASSQALVSDTQY
TRBV4-3,TRBJ2-7,ASSRLAGDEQY
TRBV24-1,TRBJ2-1,ATSDTSGVGSYNEQF
TRBV10-3,TRBJ1-3,AMAGDSGNTIY
TRBV7-9,TRBJ2-5,ASSPRTVRETQY
TRBV19,TRBJ2-1,ASSAPGEGRGRNEQF
TRBV12-3/TRBV12-4,TRBJ1-2,ASSPGFRGYT
TRBV7-8,TRBJ1-1,ASSLQGGVSEAF
TRBV1,TRBJ2-3,TSSQVARTQY
TRBV7-2,TRBJ2-7,ASSPGPPRGFSYEQY
TRBV6-5,TRBJ1-3,ASSYRSYSGNTIY
TRBV4-1,TRBJ2-3,ASSPRGISGSVTDTQY
TRBV2,TRBJ2-5,ASSGEAGQETQY
TRBV29-1,TRBJ1-2,SVAGTGHNYGYT
TRBV7-2,TRBJ2-5,ASSRGPSPAQETQY
TRBV7-2,TRBJ2-7,ASSYPGVGSHEQY
TRBV2,TRBJ2-3,ASHLMGPGTDTQY
TRBV29-1,TRBJ2-7,SVEDLQTEEQY
TRBV6-2/TRBV6-3,TRBJ1-5,ASSSDRWDQPQH
TRBV4-3,TRBJ2-3,ASSQETSGRDTQY
TRBV14,TRBJ1-2,ASSQERRWTTLSNYGYT
TRBV19,TRBJ2-7,ASSILGHSEQY
TRBV5-4,TRBJ2-3,ASKAGVVGTDTQY